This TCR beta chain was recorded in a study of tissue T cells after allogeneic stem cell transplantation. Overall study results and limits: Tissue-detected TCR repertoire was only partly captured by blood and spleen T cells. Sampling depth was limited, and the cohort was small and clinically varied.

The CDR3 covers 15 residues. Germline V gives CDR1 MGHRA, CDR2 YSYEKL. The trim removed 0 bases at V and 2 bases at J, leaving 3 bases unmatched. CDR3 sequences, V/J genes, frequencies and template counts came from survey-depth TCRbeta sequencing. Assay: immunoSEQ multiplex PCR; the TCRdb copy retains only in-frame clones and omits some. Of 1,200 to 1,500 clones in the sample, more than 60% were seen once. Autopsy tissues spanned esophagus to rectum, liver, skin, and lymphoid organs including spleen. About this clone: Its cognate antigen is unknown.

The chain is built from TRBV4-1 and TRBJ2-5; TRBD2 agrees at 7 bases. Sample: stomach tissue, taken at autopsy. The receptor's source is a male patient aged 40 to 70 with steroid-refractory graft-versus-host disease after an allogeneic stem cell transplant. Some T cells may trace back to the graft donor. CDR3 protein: CASSQDERDQETQYF. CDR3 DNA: TGCGCCAGCAGCCAAGATGAGCGGGATCAAGAGACCCAGTACTTC.